The next 27 T cell receptor beta chains were all read from a single sample in a study of shared clonotypes between healthy human individuals. Assay: immunoSEQ multiplex PCR; the TCRdb copy retains only in-frame clones and omits some. The repertoire holds roughly 2.5 million clones, with approximately 94% as singletons. What was sequenced was naive CD4+ T cells sorted from blood. Documented subset: CD45RA+ positively selected. All receptors come from a young man in good health.

The chain links TRBV19 to TRBJ2-1, with a tentative D call TRBD1 (6 bases). The ends were cut back, 0 bases at V and 6 bases at J, with 18 bases in the middle. The V gene's germline CDR1 is LNHDA and CDR2 SQIVND (reference sequence). This CDR3 has 17 residues. CDR3 nucleotides: TGTGCCAGTAGTATAGATCTTAGGTCCAGGGGCCGCAATGAGCAGTTCTTC. Translation: CASSIDLRSRGRNEQFF.

V and J are TRBV2 and TRBJ2-7; a possible D gene is TRBD1 (5 bases). The germline CDR1 and CDR2 sequences are SNHLY and FYNNEI. V was cut by 5 bases and J by 3 bases, with 8 bases left in between. The CDR3 has 12 amino acids. As DNA, the CDR3 is TGTGCCAGCAGTATTACAGGCTACGAGCAGTACTTC. Its protein is CASSITGYEQYF.

J is TRBJ1-1 and V is TRBV18; tentatively, D is TRBD1 (5 bases). Per germline, CDR1 KGHSH and CDR2 LQKENI. The CDR3 is 16 amino acids. The V and J ends lost 6 bases and 1 base respectively, with 18 bases between them. This CDR3 reads CASSPQEPRGNTEAFF. In DNA form, the CDR3 reads TGTGCCAGCTCCCCGCAGGAGCCAAGGGGGAACACTGAAGCTTTCTTT. Supplemented by reference TRBV18 and TRBJ1-1, the full variable domain reads NAGVMQNPRHLVRRRGQEARLRCSPMKGHSHVYWYRQLPEEGLKFMVYLQKENIIDESGMPKERFSAEFPKEGPSILRIQQVVRGDSAAYFCASSPQEPRGNTEAFFGQGTRLTVV.

The chain links TRBV27 to TRBJ1-2; D may be TRBD1 (5 bases). The CDR3 is 13 amino acids. CDR1 MNHEY and CDR2 SMNVEV come from the germline V gene (reference sequence). Trimming removed 5 bases from V and 8 bases from J, with 15 bases in between. CDR3 DNA sequence: TGTGCCAGCAGTGACTTGAGGGGCGGGGGCTACACCTTC. Its translation: CASSDLRGGGYTF.

The V and J genes are TRBV6-1 and TRBJ1-2; D is undetermined. The CDR3 is 14 amino acids. Germline CDR1 MNHNS, CDR2 SASEGT. The V end was cut by 1 base, the J end by 4 bases, with 10 bases between. CDR3 coding DNA: TGTGCCAGCAGTGAAGGCTTGGGATTCTATGGCTACACCTTC. Its translation: CASSEGLGFYGYTF.

The V gene is TRBV19, the J gene TRBJ2-1, with a tentative D call TRBD2 (6 bases). Germline V CDR1 and CDR2: LNHDA, SQIVND (reference sequence). V was clipped by 9 bases and J by 7 bases, with 16 bases between them. The CDR3 loop spans 13 amino acids. The CDR3 protein is CASEDGGRNEQFF. In DNA, the CDR3 is TGTGCCAGCGAAGATGGGGGGAGGAATGAGCAGTTCTTC.

The chain carries TRBV21-1 and TRBJ2-5; the table's D call, TRBD1, was not checked against the DNA. TRBV21-1 is a recognized pseudogene. CDR3 length: 16 residues. The DNA of the CDR3 is TGTGCCAGCAGAAGTCCCGAGACAGGGGCTGGGGAGACCCAGTACTTC. This gives the protein CASRSPETGAGETQYF.

This chain connects TRBV5-6 to TRBJ2-7, with D maybe TRBD1 (6 bases). The CDR3 is 15 residues long. Germline lookup yields CDR1 SGHDT and CDR2 YYEEEE. Trimming took off 0 bases at V and 0 bases at J, with 10 bases between the two ends. The CDR3 sequence: CASSLGDRISYEQYF. CDR3 sequence (DNA): TGTGCCAGCAGCTTGGGCGACAGGATCTCCTACGAGCAGTACTTC.

The chain is built from TRBV7-9 and TRBJ1-5; 7 bases align to TRBD1. This CDR3 spans 13 amino acids. V dropped 5 bases and J dropped 4; count of bases not matched to a gene: 2. CDR1 is SEHNR and CDR2 is FQNEAQ in the germline V gene (reference sequence). CDR3 sequence (DNA): TGTGCCAGCAGCAACAGGGGTAATCAGCCCCAGCATTTT. It translates to CASSNRGNQPQHF.

V is TRBV5-1 and J is TRBJ2-3; D is ambiguous. In germline, CDR1 is SGHRS, CDR2 YFSETQ. The CDR3 has 13 amino acids. Trimming left V 2 bases short and J 3 bases short, with 7 bases between. CDR3 DNA sequence: TGCGCCAGCAGCTTTGGGCAGACAGATACGCAGTATTTT. Its translation: CASSFGQTDTQYF.

V and J are TRBV6-6 and TRBJ1-1, with 7 bases that match TRBD1. J gave up 5 bases and V 7 bases, and 10 bases lay outside the gene matches. From germline, CDR1 is MNHNY and CDR2 SVGAGI (reference sequence). The CDR3 loop spans 14 amino acids. The CDR3 region has the DNA TGTGCCAGCACTAAAAGACAGGGCTTTACTGAAGCTTTCTTT. Its translation is CASTKRQGFTEAFF.

This chain joins TRBV7-2 and TRBJ2-1, with TRBD2 matching over 8 bases. This CDR3 is 16 amino acids long. V trimming: 2 bases; J trimming: 7 bases; junction bases outside the gene matches: 10. The germline V gene has CDR1 SGHTA and CDR2 FQGNSA. The CDR3 region has the DNA TGTGCCAGCAGCTTATCGGGACTAGTTCGTGGTAATGAGCAGTTCTTC. It codes for CASSLSGLVRGNEQFF.

The chain joins TRBV10-3 to TRBJ2-5, with unresolved D. The J call may be in error: the DNA end matches TRBJ2-7 better. Germline V CDR1 and CDR2: ENHRY, SYGVKD. The CDR3 contains 12 residues. The CDR3 protein is CAISGSPYEQYF. CDR3 coding DNA: TGTGCCATCAGTGGGTCCCCCTACGAGCAGTACTTC.

This clone was counted a few times. The chain joins TRBV29-1 to TRBJ1-1; 7 bases match TRBD1. The CDR3 loop spans 14 amino acids. Germline-derived CDR1 and CDR2 are SQVTM and ANQGSEA. V lost 6 bases, J lost 1 base, and 8 bases stayed unmatched. The CDR3 bases are TGCAGCGTAAGACAGGGTTTGACGAACACTGAAGCTTTCTTT. This translates into CSVRQGLTNTEAFF.

The CDR3 DNA reads as TGTGCCAGCACCCGAGGACAGGGCAATCAGCCCCAGCATTTT. Protein product: CASTRGQGNQPQHF. The rearrangement links TRBV5-6 to TRBJ1-5; 7 nucleotides agree with TRBD1. The V and J ends lost 6 bases and 2 bases, in that order; junction bases with no gene match: 5. Per the germline V gene, CDR1 is SGHDT and CDR2 is YYEEEE. This CDR3 spans 14 amino acids.

The V call is TRBV4-1, the J call TRBJ1-2; D is possibly TRBD1 (6 bases). Germline V gene data show CDR1 as MGHRA and CDR2 as YSYEKL. The V gene lost 3 bases and the J gene lost 0 bases, with 14 bases spanning the gap. The CDR3 spans 16 residues. The CDR3 bases are TGCGCCAGCAGCCAGCCACTCCGGGGGCCTAACTATGGCTACACCTTC. Its protein product is CASSQPLRGPNYGYTF.

In regard to this clone: Other DNA sequences of this sample code for an identical CDR3. J is TRBJ1-4 and V is TRBV28, with unresolved D. Trimming left V 6 bases short and J 0 bases short, with 5 bases between. Germline CDR1 is MDHEN and CDR2 is SYDVKM. This CDR3 has 13 residues. The CDR3 nucleotides read TGTGCCAGCAGCCAGGCAACTAATGAAAAACTGTTTTTT. It encodes CASSQATNEKLFF. Together with reference TRBV28 and TRBJ1-4, the CDR3 gives the full variable domain: DVKVTQSSRYLVKRTGEKVFLECVQDMDHENMFWYRQDPGLGLRLIYFSYDVKMKEKGDIPEGYSVSREKKERFSLILESASTNQTSMYLCASSQATNEKLFFGSGTQLSVL.

V is TRBV15 and J is TRBJ1-5; no reliable D call. The germline V gene encodes CDR1 LNHNV and CDR2 YYDKDF (reference sequence). Trimming cost V 5 bases and J 5 bases, with 16 bases left between them. The CDR3 extends over 15 amino acids. The CDR3 spells CATSQEIYGYQPQHF. The CDR3 nucleotides are TGTGCCACCAGCCAAGAGATATATGGGTATCAGCCCCAGCATTTT.

V is TRBV5-1 and J is TRBJ1-2; 7 bases line up with TRBD1. Looked up from germline, CDR1 is SGHRS and CDR2 is YFSETQ. V lost 2 bases, J lost 4 bases, and 11 bases stayed unmatched. The CDR3 contains 16 residues. In DNA, the CDR3 is TGCGCCAGCAGCTTAAATACCGGGACAGCCTCCTATGGCTACACCTTC. Translated: CASSLNTGTASYGYTF. Using reference TRBV5-1 and TRBJ1-2 for the parts outside the CDR3, the full variable domain is KAGVTQTPRYLIKTRGQQVTLSCSPISGHRSVSWYQQTPGQGLQFLFEYFSETQRNKGNFPGRFSGRQFSNSRSEMNVSTLELGDSALYLCASSLNTGTASYGYTFGSGTRLTVV.

This sequence joins TRBV7-9 and TRBJ1-5, with D perhaps TRBD1 (6 bases). The CDR3 covers 14 residues. Trimming removed 5 bases from V and 7 bases from J, with 15 bases in between. Looked up from germline, CDR1 is SEHNR and CDR2 is FQNEAQ (reference sequence). Here the CDR3 reads CASSRRGGQQPQHF. DNA of the CDR3: TGTGCCAGCAGCCGGCGCGGGGGGCAACAGCCCCAGCATTTT.

The chain combines TRBV5-1 with TRBJ1-2; 7 nucleotides line up with TRBD1. The CDR3 spans 14 residues. Germline V gene data show CDR1 as SGHRS and CDR2 as YFSETQ. V trimming: 3 bases; J trimming: 8 bases; junction bases outside the gene matches: 10. CDR3 nucleotides: TGCGCCAGCAGCTCCGGACAGGAACGAGCCGGCTACACCTTC. Translated, it gives CASSSGQERAGYTF.

The V and J genes are TRBV18 and TRBJ2-2; D possibly corresponds to TRBD1 (5 bases). V lost 1 base, J lost 4 bases, and 7 bases lay in between. The CDR3 consists of 14 residues. From germline, CDR1 is KGHSH and CDR2 LQKENI. Written as DNA, the CDR3 is TGTGCCAGCTCACCACAAGACAGCACCGGGGAGCTGTTTTTT. Translated: CASSPQDSTGELFF.

The J gene is TRBJ2-5, the V gene TRBV7-2; a possible D gene is TRBD1 (6 bases). Per germline, CDR1 SGHTA and CDR2 FQGNSA. V was trimmed by 6 bases and J by 1 base, leaving 12 bases between them. CDR3 length: 14 residues. CDR3 coding DNA: TGTGCCAGCAGTTCAACAGGGACCCAAGAGACCCAGTACTTC. Translation: CASSSTGTQETQYF.

In this sample, this clone turned up a few times. The chain links TRBV19 to TRBJ1-2, with D hard to call. Per the germline V gene, CDR1 is LNHDA and CDR2 is SQIVND (reference sequence). The V end was cut by 8 bases, the J end by 6 bases, with 10 bases between. The CDR3 is made up of 11 amino acids. The DNA of the CDR3 is TGTGCCAGTTTCTCGGGTAATGGCTACACCTTC. Residues: CASFSGNGYTF.

This clone occurred once. CDR3 DNA: TGTGCCAGTAGGACAGGGGTCTGGGAAGAAAAACTGTTTTTT. Protein sequence: CASRTGVWEEKLFF. The J gene is TRBJ1-4, the V gene TRBV19; TRBD1 matches at 8 bases. V was pared by 6 bases and J by 8 bases, with 8 bases of the junction left unmatched. The CDR3 is 14 residues long. CDR1 is LNHDA, CDR2 SQIVND, per germline (reference sequence).

As to this clone: This sample includes further DNA sequences coding for the same CDR3. J is TRBJ2-3 and V is TRBV2, with TRBD1 matching over 9 bases. This CDR3 has 13 amino acids. The J segment lost 3 bases and the V segment lost 6 bases, leaving 1 base of the junction unmatched. Germline-derived CDR1 and CDR2 are SNHLY and FYNNEI. CDR3 region: CASRGQGTDTQYF. The CDR3, as DNA: TGTGCCAGCAGGGGACAGGGAACAGATACGCAGTATTTT.

This chain links TRBV4-1 with TRBJ1-5; possibly TRBD1 for D (6 bases). There are 16 residues in the CDR3. V was clipped by 0 bases and J by 3 bases, with 12 bases between them. Germline V gene data show CDR1 as MGHRA and CDR2 as YSYEKL. CDR3 sequence (DNA): TGCGCCAGCAGCCAAGACGGGGGGACACCCAATCAGCCCCAGCATTTT. Translation gives CASSQDGGTPNQPQHF.